The source of this T cell receptor (beta chain) is a study of CD8 T cells in Susac syndrome. Whole-study results and caveats: Clonal expansion was not observed in the Susac syndrome CD4+ T cell repertoires.

With random hexamers, 0.5 to 1 ug RNA was reverse transcribed. TCRdb itself ran the immunoSEQ multiplex PCR reads through MiXCR, one entry per CDR3 protein. The data hold around 110,000 distinct CDR3 sequences, with approximately 96% observed a single time. Trimming took off 6 bases at V and 3 bases at J, with 9 bases between the two ends. This CDR3 has 12 residues. CDR1 is MDHEN, CDR2 SYDVKM, per germline. With regard to this clonotype: Its antigen is currently unknown.

The receptor was isolated from a human donor with Susac syndrome. This chain links TRBV28 with TRBJ2-7; D gene ambiguous. The sequenced sample was CD4+ T cells from PBMCs. DNA of the CDR3: TGTGCCAGCAGAAAGACTGGCTACGAGCAGTACTTC. It yields the protein CASRKTGYEQYF.